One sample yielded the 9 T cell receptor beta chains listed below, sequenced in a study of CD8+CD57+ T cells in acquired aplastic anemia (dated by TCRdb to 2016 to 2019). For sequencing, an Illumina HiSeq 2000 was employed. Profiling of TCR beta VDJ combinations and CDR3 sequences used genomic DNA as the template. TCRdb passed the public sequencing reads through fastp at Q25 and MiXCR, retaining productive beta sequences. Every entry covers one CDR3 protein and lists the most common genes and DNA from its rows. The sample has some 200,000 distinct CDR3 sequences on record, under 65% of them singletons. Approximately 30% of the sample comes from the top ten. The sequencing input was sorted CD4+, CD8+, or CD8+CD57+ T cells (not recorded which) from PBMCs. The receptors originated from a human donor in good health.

The CDR3 DNA reads as TGTGCCAGCAGCTTAAAGCCGAAGTCCGGGACAGGTTTGGTTTGGGGGATGAACACTGAAGCTTTCTTT. The encoded protein is CASSLKPKSGTGLVWGMNTEAFF. This chain links TRBV7-3 with TRBJ1-1; 8 bases line up with TRBD1. Germline-derived CDR1 and CDR2 are SGHTA and FQGTGA. Trimming cost V 1 base and J 0 bases; bases outside gene matches: 25. CDR3 size: 23 residues.

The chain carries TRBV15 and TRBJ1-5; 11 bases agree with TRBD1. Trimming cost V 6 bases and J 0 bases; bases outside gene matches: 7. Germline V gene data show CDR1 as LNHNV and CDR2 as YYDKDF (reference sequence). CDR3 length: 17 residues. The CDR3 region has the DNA TGTGCCACCAGACCGGGACAGGGGGGGGATAGCAATCAGCCCCAGCATTTT. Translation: CATRPGQGGDSNQPQHF.

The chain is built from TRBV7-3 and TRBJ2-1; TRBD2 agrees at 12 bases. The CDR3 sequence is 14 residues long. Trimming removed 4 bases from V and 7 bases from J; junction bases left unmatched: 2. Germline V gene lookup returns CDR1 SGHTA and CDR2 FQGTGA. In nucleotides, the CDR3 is TGTGCCAGCAGCTACGGACTAGCGGGGAATGAGCAGTTCTTC. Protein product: CASSYGLAGNEQFF.

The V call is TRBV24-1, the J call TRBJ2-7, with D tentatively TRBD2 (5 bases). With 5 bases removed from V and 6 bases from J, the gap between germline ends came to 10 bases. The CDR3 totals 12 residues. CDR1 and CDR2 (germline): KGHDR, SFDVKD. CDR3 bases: TGTGCCACCAGTGTAGCGTCTGGCGAGCAGTACTTC. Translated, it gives CATSVASGEQYF.

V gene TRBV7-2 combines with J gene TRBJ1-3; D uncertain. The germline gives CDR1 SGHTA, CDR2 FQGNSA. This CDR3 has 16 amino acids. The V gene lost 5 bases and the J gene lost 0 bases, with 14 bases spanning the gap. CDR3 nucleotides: TGTGCCAGCAGCCCCTGGGAGCCTAGCTCTGGAAACACCATATATTTT. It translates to CASSPWEPSSGNTIYF.

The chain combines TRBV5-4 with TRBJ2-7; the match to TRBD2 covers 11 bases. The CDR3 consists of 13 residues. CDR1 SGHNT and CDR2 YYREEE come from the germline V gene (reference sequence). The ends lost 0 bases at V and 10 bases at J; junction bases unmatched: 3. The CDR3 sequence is CASSLALAGGQYF. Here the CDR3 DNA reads TGTGCCAGCAGCTTGGCGCTAGCGGGAGGTCAGTACTTC.

CDR3 coding DNA: TGTGCCAGCAGCTCCGGACAGGGGACAGACTCCTACGAGCAGTACTTC. Encoded protein: CASSSGQGTDSYEQYF. The chain carries TRBV7-2 and TRBJ2-7; TRBD1 matches 9 bases. The germline V gene has CDR1 SGHTA and CDR2 FQGNSA. V gave up 4 bases and J gave up 0 bases; unmatched junction bases: 7. The CDR3 is 16 amino acids.

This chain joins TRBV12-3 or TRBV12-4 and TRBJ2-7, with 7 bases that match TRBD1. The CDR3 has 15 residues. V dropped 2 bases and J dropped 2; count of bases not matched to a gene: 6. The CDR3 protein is CASSLSGTDTYEQYF. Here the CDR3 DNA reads TGTGCCAGCAGTTTATCTGGGACAGATACCTACGAGCAGTACTTC.

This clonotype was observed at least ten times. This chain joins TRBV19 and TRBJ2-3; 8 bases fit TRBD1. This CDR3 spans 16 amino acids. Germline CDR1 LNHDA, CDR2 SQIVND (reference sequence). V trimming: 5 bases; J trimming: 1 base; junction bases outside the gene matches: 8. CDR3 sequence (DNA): TGTGCCAGTAGTCGCGACAGGGGCGGCCGCACAGATACGCAGTATTTT. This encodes CASSRDRGGRTDTQYF. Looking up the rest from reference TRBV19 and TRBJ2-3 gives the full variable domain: DGGITQSPKYLFRKEGQNVTLSCEQNLNHDAMYWYRQDPGQGLRLIYYSQIVNDFQKGDIAEGYSVSREKKESFPLTVTSAQKNPTAFYLCASSRDRGGRTDTQYFGPGTRLTVL.